This T cell receptor (beta chain) was observed in a study of blood T cell repertoires in COVID-19. Overall study context: Nucleic acid was either cDNA or gDNA, and it came from T cells, B-cell-depleted T cells, or PBMCs.

During active infection, Seattle patients enrolled and were then monitored through disease. The CDR3 runs 16 residues. Germline CDR1 MDHEN, CDR2 SYDVKM. V shed 5 bases and J 1 base; nucleotides not matched to a gene: 8. The assay was immunoSEQ multiplex PCR, and TCRdb's table has in-frame clones only and misses some. The profile shows approximately 260,000 clones, roughly 88% of them singletons. Sequencing used peripheral blood. The clonotype was recovered from a woman aged 70-85 years with COVID-19, enrolled during active disease. The rearrangement uses TRBV28 and TRBJ1-3; TRBD1 aligns across 7 bases. The CDR3 coding sequence is TGTGCCAGCAGTGAAGGACAGGCGGTTTCTGGAAACACCATATATTTT. Protein product: CASSEGQAVSGNTIYF.